This passage covers 8 T cell receptor beta chains from one sample sequenced in a study of spatial heterogeneity in lung cancer. Regarding time point: sample taken at primary tumor resection. TCRdb itself ran the 5' RACE reads through MiXCR, one entry per CDR3 protein. Here the sample spans roughly 48,000 distinct CDR3 sequences, less than 6% being singletons. The sequenced sample was PBMCs, obtained at surgery. All receptors derive from a male donor with early-stage non-small cell lung cancer.

The rearrangement links TRBV5-1 to TRBJ1-2, with 7 nucleotides matching TRBD1. CDR3 length equals 13 residues. The ends lost 2 bases at V and 4 bases at J; junction bases unmatched: 2. Germline CDR1 SGHRS, CDR2 YFSETQ. CDR3 coding DNA: TGCGCCAGCAGCTTCGACAGGGCCTATGGCTACACCTTC. Its protein product is CASSFDRAYGYTF.

There are many counts of this clonotype. The chain recombines TRBV29-1 with TRBJ1-5; weak D call: TRBD1 (5 bases). V was trimmed by 4 bases and J by 3 bases, leaving 7 bases between them. CDR1 and CDR2 (germline): SQVTM, ANQGSEA. CDR3 size: 12 residues. The CDR3 is CSVGQSNQPQHF. The CDR3 bases are TGCAGCGTTGGACAGTCCAATCAGCCCCAGCATTTT.

This clonotype was detected ten times or more. V and J are TRBV5-4 and TRBJ2-7, with 8 bases identical to TRBD2. This CDR3 region has 14 residues. The junction had 6 bases not matched to a gene; V was cut back by 5 bases and J by 2 bases. The V gene's germline CDR1 is SGHNT and CDR2 YYREEE (reference sequence). CDR3 nucleotide sequence: TGTGCCAGCAGTTCCGCAGCGGGAGCCTACGAGCAGTACTTC. Protein sequence: CASSSAAGAYEQYF.

This clonotype was detected ten times or more. The chain recombines TRBV5-1 with TRBJ2-5; D is unclear. The V end was cut by 0 bases, the J end by 5 bases, with 5 bases between. This CDR3 is 12 amino acids long. In germline, CDR1 is SGHRS, CDR2 YFSETQ. The chain's CDR3 is CASSLELETQYF. The CDR3 nucleotides are TGCGCCAGCAGCTTGGAGCTGGAGACCCAGTACTTC.

This clonotype was detected many times. CDR3 region: CAISERKPAESEQFF. DNA for the CDR3: TGTGCCATCAGTGAAAGGAAGCCGGCGGAGAGTGAGCAGTTCTTC. The rearrangement uses TRBV10-3 and TRBJ2-1; D not certain. The CDR3 length is 15 residues. Between the trimmed V and J ends, which lost 3 bases and 9 bases, there was a span of 18 bases. Germline-derived CDR1 and CDR2 are ENHRY and SYGVKD.

This clonotype occurred many times. The chain recombines TRBV20-1 with TRBJ2-3; D possibly corresponds to TRBD1 (6 bases). The CDR3 totals 12 residues. The germline gives CDR1 DFQATT, CDR2 SNEGSKA (reference sequence). The ends were cut back, 2 bases at V and 6 bases at J, with 9 bases in the middle. The CDR3 region is CSARLRGDTQYF. The CDR3 DNA follows: TGCAGTGCTAGACTTAGGGGGGATACGCAGTATTTT.

This clonotype was detected many times. The chain has TRBV30 and TRBJ2-3; no clear D. Trimming removed 1 base at V and 0 bases at J, with 8 bases between. Germline-derived CDR1 and CDR2 are GTSNPN and SVGIG (reference sequence). There are 14 residues in the CDR3. This CDR3 reads CAWSDGSSTDTQYF. The CDR3 DNA follows: TGTGCCTGGAGTGACGGGTCTAGCACAGATACGCAGTATTTT.

This clonotype came up many times. V usage is TRBV10-3 and J usage is TRBJ2-7, with 7 bases identical to TRBD1. This CDR3 has 15 residues. J gave up 0 bases and V 10 bases, and 12 bases lay outside the gene matches. CDR1 and CDR2 from the germline V gene are ENHRY and SYGVKD. The CDR3 nucleotides read TGTGCCACCTCTAGTGGACAGGTAAACTCCTACGAGCAGTACTTC. As protein: CATSSGQVNSYEQYF.